Detailed here is one T cell receptor (beta chain). Its cognate antigen is unknown. A J-beta primer mix and a sample-barcoded 5' primer were used in a second PCR of roughly 6 to 11 cycles. TCRdb itself ran the 5' RACE reads through MiXCR, one entry per CDR3 protein. There are 1.5 million to 2 million distinct CDR3 sequences in the sample; 49% occur only once, and less than 2.5% lies in the top ten. This sample is part of a study of blood T cells in healthy people across ages. This CDR3 is built from 14 residues. Trimming took off 3 bases at V and 4 bases at J, with 12 bases between the two ends. The germline V gene encodes CDR1 SGHAT and CDR2 FQNNGV. Extraction yielded at least 6 micrograms of total RNA per sample. The study's findings and limits: Aged donors had fewer naive CD4+ cells and lower diversity than long-lived donors.

This receptor was taken from a woman between 40 and 55 years old in good health. V usage is TRBV11-2 and J usage is TRBJ2-5, with D possibly TRBD1 on 6 matching bases. The sequenced sample was blood. The CDR3 nucleotides are TGTGCCAGCAGCTTCAGGGCAGGGGCAGAGACCCAGTACTTC. Amino acids: CASSFRAGAETQYF.